This T cell receptor (beta chain) was identified during a study of cytomegalovirus exposure and HLA in healthy donors. Regarding the study as a whole: A classifier reportedly called cytomegalovirus status with high sensitivity and specificity. Association of fewer than 20,000 TCR beta sequences with HLA alleles was found at 0.05 false discovery rate in a later analysis. Most subjects had HLA-A and HLA-B alleles reportedly predicted accurately by TCR beta sequences.

Germline lookup yields CDR1 KGHSH and CDR2 LQKENI. The CDR3 contains 16 residues. V dropped 3 bases and J dropped 4; count of bases not matched to a gene: 8. The PCR made use of 60 Vbeta and 13 Jbeta primers. The protocol was immunoSEQ multiplex PCR, while the TCRdb copy is restricted to in-frame clones and leaves out a portion. The data contain more than 100,000 clones, 80% of them seen just once; the ten biggest clones take up approximately 8.8%. Remarks on this clone: The antigen remains unidentified.

This rearrangement joins TRBV18 to TRBJ1-4; 7 bases match TRBD1. The material sequenced was PBMCs. The TCR sequence derives from a female donor in good health and CMV-seropositive. CDR3 sequence: CASSPPGGQINEKLFF. The CDR3 bases are TGTGCCAGCTCACCGCCCGGGGGACAGATTAATGAAAAACTGTTTTTT.